This TCR beta chain was found in a study of T cell repertoires and leukemia-associated antigens (dated 2019 in TCRdb). With regard to the full study: Around 15 million effective reads were obtained overall, with each sample giving about 5.1 to 6.6 million read pairs and roughly 3.3 to 5.0 million effective reads. The study aimed to identify which antigen a TCR Vbeta21 clone previously found in CML patients recognizes, using in vitro peptide stimulation of healthy T cells. Overall study outcomes, separate from this receptor: The four groups showed no significant differences in numbers of Vbeta genes (approximately 60), Jbeta genes (approximately 15), VDJ rearrangements, or unique CDR3s. Antigen specificity and function of the expanded clones were not tested directly and required further investigation.

As a first step, CD3+ T cells were rested overnight at about 2.5 million cells/mL in RPMI 1640 lacking fetal bovine serum. MACS immunomagnetic beads were used, per the manufacturer's instructions, to isolate CD3+ T cells from PBMCs. TRIzol reagent was used to extract total RNA from the cultured T cells. 5' rapid amplification of cDNA ends (5'RACE) was used to amplify TCRbeta libraries from RNA. Library concentration and integrity were checked with Qubit, an Agilent instrument, and quantitative PCR before sequencing. A commercial service provider sequenced the qualified libraries on Illumina HiSeq or MiSeq. The original methods were these. MiXCR version 1.8.2 was used to identify TCR sequences in each sample. For a clone to count as qualified, its CDR3 had to be longer than four amino acids, its nucleotide length had to be in-frame, and the clone could not contain a stop codon. A read counted as effective if the read contained the complete CDR3 structure. Expanded clones were validated by RT-PCR with 24 Vbeta primers, GeneScan spectratyping, and Sanger sequencing. The public sequencing data were trimmed at Q25 with fastp and processed into clonotypes with MiXCR by TCRdb, which kept only in-frame beta chains. A single entry per CDR3 protein holds the most common genes and DNA from its merged rows. Here the V and J calls rest on TCRdb's processing, not on the authors' analysis. The sample records about 15,000 distinct CDR3 sequences, approximately 39% of which are singletons. The top ten clonotypes cover approximately 8.7% of the sample.

According to the germline V gene, CDR1 reads SGDLS and CDR2 reads YYNGEE. From its cysteine to its phenylalanine, the CDR3 spans 13 amino acids. Kept here is only the CDR3 DNA, which spans 39 bases and is read in frame from base 1. V and J are trimmed by 7 bases and 3 bases, and the gene matches miss 2 bases of the junction. This clonotype was seen more than once but under ten times. This receptor's antigen is unknown. No clone much larger than this one lies a single base away; base qualities are absent. This receptor chain uses TRBV9 and TRBJ2-2; a stretch of 8 junction bases matches TRBD2. The origin of this receptor is a female donor in good health. The sample was CD3+ T cells sorted from blood and cultured. The CDR3 protein sequence reads: CASRREDTGELFF. The DNA is TGTGCCAGCCGGCGGGAGGACACCGGGGAGCTGTTTTTT.